Listed below are T cell receptor beta chains from one sample, sequenced in a study of blood T cells in healthy people across ages. MiXCR, applied by TCRdb to the 5' RACE reads, yields one record per CDR3 protein. The sample has over 1,200,000 distinct CDR3 sequences, roughly 60% seen once. Sequencing was performed on blood. The receptors originated from a man aged 18-30 years in good health. CDR3s include the opening cysteine and the closing phenylalanine or tryptophan. A D gene is named only where the DNA matches it firmly. Clone size is shown for a subset of rows, as once, few, many or a class of expanded clone.

J | D | size | V | DNA | CDR3
TRBJ1-1 | TRBD1 | . | TRBV6-5 | TGTGCCAGCAGCCTTCACCGACCTTCGACAGGGACTGCTTTCTTT | CASSLHRPSTGTAFF
TRBJ2-1 | TRBD2 | . | TRBV11-2 | TGTGCCAGCAGCTTAGATTTGGGAAGCGGGAGCCACAATGAGCAGTTCTTC | CASSLDLGSGSHNEQFF
TRBJ2-7 | TRBD1 | few | TRBV29-1 | TGCAGCGTTGAAGTCGGACAGGTGGGCCTTTACGAGCAGTACTTC | CSVEVGQVGLYEQYF
TRBJ1-1 | . | . | TRBV15 | TGTGCCACTAAACAGGCCTTGAACACTGAAGCTTTCTTT | CATKQALNTEAFF
TRBJ1-2 | . | . | TRBV7-9 | TGTGCCAGCACCGAACAGGGAATCTATGGCTACACCTTC | CASTEQGIYGYTF
TRBJ2-1 | . | . | TRBV3-1 | TGTGCCAGCCGCCGAGAGGGGCGGCCAAACGAGCAGTTCTTC | CASRREGRPNEQFF
TRBJ1-5 | . | . | TRBV28 | TGTGCCAGCAGTTTACCATTAACAGTCAATCAGCCCCAGCATTTT | CASSLPLTVNQPQHF
TRBJ2-1 | TRBD2 | . | TRBV25-1 | TGTGCCAGCAGATCCCCAACTAGCGGGGGGCCCAATGAGCAGTTCTTC | CASRSPTSGGPNEQFF
TRBJ1-1 | . | few | TRBV12-3/TRBV12-4 | TGTGCCAGCAGTTGGTCCACAGGGCCGAACACTGAAGCTTTCTTT | CASSWSTGPNTEAFF
TRBJ2-3 | . | . | TRBV3-1 | TGTGCCAGCAGCCAAGGGGACTGGCTCACAGATACGCAGTATTTT | CASSQGDWLTDTQYF
TRBJ1-2 | TRBD1 | many | TRBV10-1 | TGCGCCAGCAGCCGGGACAGCTATGGCTACACCTTC | CASSRDSYGYTF
TRBJ2-6 | . | . | TRBV7-8 | TGTGCCAGCAGCCTTGACGGGGGGCTGGGGGCCAACGTCCTGACTTTC | CASSLDGGLGANVLTF
TRBJ2-1 | . | few | TRBV29-1 | TGCAGCGTGGGAGATGGTCACAATGAGCAGTTCTTC | CSVGDGHNEQFF
TRBJ2-3 | . | . | TRBV9 | TGTGCCAGCAGCGAGGGGGGAGGAGGGACAGATACGCAGTATTTT | CASSEGGGGTDTQYF
TRBJ1-1 | TRBD1 | . | TRBV2 | TGTGCCAGCCGTGACAGGGGTGAAGCTTTCTTT | CASRDRGEAFF
TRBJ2-3 | . | . | TRBV29-1 | TGCAGCGTTGATTGGCAGGTGAACACAGATACGCAGTATTTT | CSVDWQVNTDTQYF